This T cell receptor beta chain was sequenced in a study of T cells after yellow fever vaccination. For TCR, cDNA came from 5'RACE template switching, which added a universal primer site and UMIs. In TCRdb, the 5' RACE reads were re-called with MiXCR into one record per CDR3 protein. This table holds under 300,000 distinct CDR3 sequences, 6.7% found once. The CDR3 is made up of 15 amino acids. The germline V gene encodes CDR1 MDHEN and CDR2 SYDVKM. J was trimmed by 6 bases and V by 2 bases; bases with no gene match: 9. A few counts support this clonotype. The chain carries TRBV28 and TRBJ2-7; TRBD2 aligns across 8 bases. Source: CD4+ T cells sorted from PBMCs, taken on the day of the yellow fever booster vaccination. This TCR was sampled from a man aged 25 to 45 who received the YFV17D yellow fever vaccine. The CDR3 nucleotides read TGTGCCAGCAGTTTAAGCGTCGCGGGAGGCGGCGAGCAGTACTTC. Amino acid sequence: CASSLSVAGGGEQYF.